What follows is one T cell receptor (beta chain) and its context. Its antigen is unidentified. The data were obtained in a study of T cell responses to AZD1222 COVID-19 vaccine. The method was immunoSEQ multiplex PCR; TCRdb's version includes in-frame clones alone and lacks a portion of them. The sample shows some 140,000 clones, roughly nine tenths of them seen only once. V dropped 3 bases and J dropped 13; count of bases not matched to a gene: 5. The CDR3 totals 11 residues. Germline CDR1 is MDHEN and CDR2 is SYDVKM. Study results and caveats: Repertoire sampling was restricted to post-peak T cell response timepoints. A reported finding is that nearly half of spike-specific TCRs target unmutated variant regions. The sample set comprised mostly white British donors with more females, and clonal diversity was possibly underestimated.

The sequence came from an adult in good health. Sequenced material: peripheral blood, taken on day 0 of AZD1222 vaccination. The chain has TRBV28 and TRBJ2-7; TRBD1 agrees at 8 bases. The CDR3 region is CASSFTGGSYF. For the CDR3, the DNA is TGTGCCAGCAGTTTTACAGGGGGGTCATACTTC.